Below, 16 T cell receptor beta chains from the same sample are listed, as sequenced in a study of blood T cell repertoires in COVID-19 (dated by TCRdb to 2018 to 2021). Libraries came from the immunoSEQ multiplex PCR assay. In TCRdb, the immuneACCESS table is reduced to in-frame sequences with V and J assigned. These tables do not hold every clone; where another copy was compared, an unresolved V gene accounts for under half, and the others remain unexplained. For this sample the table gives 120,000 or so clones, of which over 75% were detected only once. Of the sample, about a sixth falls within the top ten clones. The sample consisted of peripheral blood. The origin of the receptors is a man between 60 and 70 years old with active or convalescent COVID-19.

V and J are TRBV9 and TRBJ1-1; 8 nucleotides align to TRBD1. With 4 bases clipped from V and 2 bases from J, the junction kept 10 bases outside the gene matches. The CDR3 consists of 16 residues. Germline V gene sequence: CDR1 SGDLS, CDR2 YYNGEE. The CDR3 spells CASSRARQGFNTEAFF. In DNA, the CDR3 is TGTGCCAGCAGCCGAGCAAGACAGGGGTTCAACACTGAAGCTTTCTTT.

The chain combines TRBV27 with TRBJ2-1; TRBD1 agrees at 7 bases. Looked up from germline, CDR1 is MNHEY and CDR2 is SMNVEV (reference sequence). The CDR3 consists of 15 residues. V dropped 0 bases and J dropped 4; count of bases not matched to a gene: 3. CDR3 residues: CASSLSGTVYNEQFF. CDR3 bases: TGTGCCAGCAGTTTATCGGGGACAGTATACAATGAGCAGTTCTTC.

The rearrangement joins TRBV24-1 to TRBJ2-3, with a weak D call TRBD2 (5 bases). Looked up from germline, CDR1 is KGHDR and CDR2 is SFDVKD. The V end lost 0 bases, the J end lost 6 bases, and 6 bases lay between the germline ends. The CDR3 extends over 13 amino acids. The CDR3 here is CATSDLGEDTQYF. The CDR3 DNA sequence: TGTGCCACCAGTGATTTGGGGGAGGATACGCAGTATTTT.

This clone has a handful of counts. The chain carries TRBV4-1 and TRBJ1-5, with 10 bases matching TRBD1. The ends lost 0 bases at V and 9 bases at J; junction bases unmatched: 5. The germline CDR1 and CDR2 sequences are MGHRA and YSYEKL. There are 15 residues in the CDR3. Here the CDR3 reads CASSQEEGQGRPQHF. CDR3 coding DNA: TGCGCCAGCAGCCAAGAGGAGGGACAGGGGCGGCCCCAGCATTTT.

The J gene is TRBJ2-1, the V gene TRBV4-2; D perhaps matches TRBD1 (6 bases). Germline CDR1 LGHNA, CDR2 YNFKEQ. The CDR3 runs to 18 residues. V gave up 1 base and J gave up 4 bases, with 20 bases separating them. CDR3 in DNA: TGTGCCAGCAGCCAAGCCCTACAGACAGGATATAGTTACAATGAGCAGTTCTTC. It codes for CASSQALQTGYSYNEQFF.

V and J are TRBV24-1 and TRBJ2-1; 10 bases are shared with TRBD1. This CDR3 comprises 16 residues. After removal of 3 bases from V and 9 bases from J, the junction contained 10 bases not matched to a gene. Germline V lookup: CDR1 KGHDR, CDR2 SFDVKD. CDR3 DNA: TGTGCCACCAGTGATACCGACAGGGGGCGCGAGAGTGAGCAGTTCTTC. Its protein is CATSDTDRGRESEQFF.

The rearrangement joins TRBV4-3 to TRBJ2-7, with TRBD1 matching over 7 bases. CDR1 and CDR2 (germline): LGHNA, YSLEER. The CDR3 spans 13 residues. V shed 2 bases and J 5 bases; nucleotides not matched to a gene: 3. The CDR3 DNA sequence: TGCGCCAGCAGCCAACTCACAGGGGACGAGCAGTACTTC. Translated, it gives CASSQLTGDEQYF.

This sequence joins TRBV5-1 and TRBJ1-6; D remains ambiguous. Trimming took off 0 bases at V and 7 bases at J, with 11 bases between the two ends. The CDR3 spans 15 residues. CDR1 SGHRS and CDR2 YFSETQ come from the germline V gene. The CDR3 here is CASSLDSLKNSPLHF. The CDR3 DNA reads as TGCGCCAGCAGCTTGGACTCGCTGAAAAATTCACCCCTCCACTTT.

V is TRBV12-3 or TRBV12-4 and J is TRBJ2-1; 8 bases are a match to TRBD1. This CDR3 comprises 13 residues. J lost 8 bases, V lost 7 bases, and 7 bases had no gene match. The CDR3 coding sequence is TGTGCCAGCAACCCGACAGGGGAGGATGAGCAGTTCTTC. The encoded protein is CASNPTGEDEQFF.

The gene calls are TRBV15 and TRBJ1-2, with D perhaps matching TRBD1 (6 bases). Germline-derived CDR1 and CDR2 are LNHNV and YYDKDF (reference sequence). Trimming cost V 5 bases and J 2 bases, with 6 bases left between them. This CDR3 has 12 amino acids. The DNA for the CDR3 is TGTGCCACCAGCCAGGGGAACTATGGCTACACCTTC. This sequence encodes CATSQGNYGYTF. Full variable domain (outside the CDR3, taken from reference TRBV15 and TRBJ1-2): DAMVIQNPRYQVTQFGKPVTLSCSQTLNHNVMYWYQQKSSQAPKLLFHYYDKDFNNEADTPDNFQSRRPNTSFCFLDIRSPGLGDTAMYLCATSQGNYGYTFGSGTRLTVV.

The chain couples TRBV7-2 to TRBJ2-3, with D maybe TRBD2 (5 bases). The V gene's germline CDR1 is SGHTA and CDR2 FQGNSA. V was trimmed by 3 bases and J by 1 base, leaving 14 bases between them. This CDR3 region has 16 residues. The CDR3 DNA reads TGTGCCAGCAGCTTCCGACGGGCGCGGGGCACAGATACGCAGTATTTT. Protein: CASSFRRARGTDTQYF. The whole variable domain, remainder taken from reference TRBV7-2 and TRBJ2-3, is GAGVSQSPSNKVTEKGKDVELRCDPISGHTALYWYRQSLGQGLEFLIYFQGNSAPDKSGLPSDRFSAERTGGSVSTLTIQRTQQEDSAVYLCASSFRRARGTDTQYFGPGTRLTVL.

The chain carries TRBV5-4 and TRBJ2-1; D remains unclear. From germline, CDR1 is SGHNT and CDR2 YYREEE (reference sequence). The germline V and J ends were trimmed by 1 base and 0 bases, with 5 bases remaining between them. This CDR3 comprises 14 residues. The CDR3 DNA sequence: TGTGCCAGCAGCTTGATGAGCTCCTACAATGAGCAGTTCTTC. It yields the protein CASSLMSSYNEQFF.

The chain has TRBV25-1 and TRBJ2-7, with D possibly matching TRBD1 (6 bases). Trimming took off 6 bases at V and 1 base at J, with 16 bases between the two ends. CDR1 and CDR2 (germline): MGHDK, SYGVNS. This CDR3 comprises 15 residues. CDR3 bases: TGTGCCAGCAGCACGTATTCAGGGGATTCCTACGAGCAGTACTTC. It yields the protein CASSTYSGDSYEQYF.

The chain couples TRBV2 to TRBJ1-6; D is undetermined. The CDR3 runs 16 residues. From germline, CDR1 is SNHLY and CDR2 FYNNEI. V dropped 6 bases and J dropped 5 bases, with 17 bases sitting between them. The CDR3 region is CASRSVMTGDNSPLHF. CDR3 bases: TGTGCCAGCAGATCAGTGATGACCGGGGATAATTCACCCCTCCACTTT.

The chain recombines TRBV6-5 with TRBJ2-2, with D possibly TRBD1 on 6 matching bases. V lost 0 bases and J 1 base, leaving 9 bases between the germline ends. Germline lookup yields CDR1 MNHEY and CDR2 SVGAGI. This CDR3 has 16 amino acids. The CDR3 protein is CASSYSGGLNTGELFF. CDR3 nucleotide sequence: TGTGCCAGCAGTTACTCTGGGGGCCTGAACACCGGGGAGCTGTTTTTT.

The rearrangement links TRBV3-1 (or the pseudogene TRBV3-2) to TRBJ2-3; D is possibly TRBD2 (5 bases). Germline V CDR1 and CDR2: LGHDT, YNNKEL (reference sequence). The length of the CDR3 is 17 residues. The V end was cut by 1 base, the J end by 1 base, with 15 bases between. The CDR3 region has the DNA TGTGCCAGCAGCCAAGGGGCGGTGGGAGTGGGCACAGATACGCAGTATTTT. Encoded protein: CASSQGAVGVGTDTQYF.